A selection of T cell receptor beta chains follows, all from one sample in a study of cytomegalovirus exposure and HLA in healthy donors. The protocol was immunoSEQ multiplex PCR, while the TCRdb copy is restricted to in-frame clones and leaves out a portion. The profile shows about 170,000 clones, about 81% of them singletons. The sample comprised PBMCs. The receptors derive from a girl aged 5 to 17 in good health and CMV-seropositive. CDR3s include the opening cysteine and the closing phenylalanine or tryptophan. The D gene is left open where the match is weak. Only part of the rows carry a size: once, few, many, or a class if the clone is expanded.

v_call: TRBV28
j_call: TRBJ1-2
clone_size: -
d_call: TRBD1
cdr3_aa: CASSTRTGGDYGYTF
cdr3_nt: TGTGCCAGCAGCACTCGGACAGGGGGCGACTATGGCTACACCTTC

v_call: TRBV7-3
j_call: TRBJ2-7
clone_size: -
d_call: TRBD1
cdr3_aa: CASSLTGQGMDEQYF
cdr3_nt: TGTGCCAGCAGCTTAACGGGACAGGGTATGGACGAGCAGTACTTC

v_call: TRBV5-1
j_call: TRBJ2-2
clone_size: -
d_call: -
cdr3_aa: CASSAEVGGELFF
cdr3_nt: TGCGCCAGCAGCGCGGAGGTCGGCGGGGAGCTGTTTTTT

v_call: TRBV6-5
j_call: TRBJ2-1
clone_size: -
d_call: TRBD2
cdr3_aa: CASSTGLAIDEQFF
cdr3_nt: TGTGCCAGCAGTACGGGACTAGCGATCGATGAGCAGTTCTTC

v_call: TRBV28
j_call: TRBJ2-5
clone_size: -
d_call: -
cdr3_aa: CASSESRETQYF
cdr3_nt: TGTGCCAGCAGCGAAAGTCGGGAGACCCAGTACTTC

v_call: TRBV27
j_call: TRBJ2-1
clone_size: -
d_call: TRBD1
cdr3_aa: CASSWGQAYNEQFF
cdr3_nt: TGTGCCAGCAGCTGGGGACAGGCTTACAATGAGCAGTTCTTC

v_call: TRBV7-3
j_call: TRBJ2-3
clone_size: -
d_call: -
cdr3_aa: CASSRMGGPDTQYF
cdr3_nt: TGTGCCAGCAGCCGGATGGGGGGGCCAGATACGCAGTATTTT

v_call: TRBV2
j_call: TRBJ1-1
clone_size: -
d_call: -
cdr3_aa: CASSEQRPNTEAFF
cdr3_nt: TGTGCCAGCAGTGAACAGCGGCCGAACACTGAAGCTTTCTTT

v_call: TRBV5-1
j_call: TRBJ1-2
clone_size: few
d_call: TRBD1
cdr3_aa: CASSPGDRGGGGYTF
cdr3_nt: TGCGCCAGCAGCCCCGGCGACAGGGGAGGTGGGGGCTACACCTTC

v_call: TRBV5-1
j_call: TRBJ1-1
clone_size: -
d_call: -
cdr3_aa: CASSEGQPNTEAFF
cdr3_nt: TGCGCCAGCAGCGAGGGCCAGCCGAACACTGAAGCTTTCTTT

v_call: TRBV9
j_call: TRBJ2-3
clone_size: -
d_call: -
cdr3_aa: CASSVDGSPTDTQYF
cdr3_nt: TGTGCCAGCAGCGTAGACGGGAGCCCCACAGATACGCAGTATTTT

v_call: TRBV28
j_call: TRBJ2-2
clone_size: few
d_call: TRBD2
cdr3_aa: CASSPGTSGGVEGTGELFF
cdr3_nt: TGTGCCAGCAGTCCCGGGACTAGCGGGGGGGTTGAGGGCACCGGGGAGCTGTTTTTT

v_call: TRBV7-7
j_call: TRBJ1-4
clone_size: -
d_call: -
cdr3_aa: CASSARMGKKLFF
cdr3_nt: TGTGCTAGCAGCGCCCGCATGGGCAAAAAACTGTTTTTT

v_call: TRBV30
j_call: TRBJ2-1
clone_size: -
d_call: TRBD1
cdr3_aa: CAWSVQGVGNEQFF
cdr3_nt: TGTGCCTGGAGTGTACAGGGGGTGGGCAATGAGCAGTTCTTC

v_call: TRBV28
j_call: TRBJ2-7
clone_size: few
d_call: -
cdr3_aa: CASSASALRGEGEQYF
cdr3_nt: TGTGCCAGCAGTGCTTCCGCTCTCAGGGGTGAAGGAGAGCAGTACTTC

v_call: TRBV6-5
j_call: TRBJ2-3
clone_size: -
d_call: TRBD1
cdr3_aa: CASSSWDSKSDTQYF
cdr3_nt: TGTGCCAGCAGTTCCTGGGACAGCAAGTCGGATACGCAGTATTTT

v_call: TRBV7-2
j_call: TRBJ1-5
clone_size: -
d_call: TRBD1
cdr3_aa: CASSFNRGGSNQPQHF
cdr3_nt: TGTGCCAGCAGCTTCAACAGGGGAGGTAGCAATCAGCCCCAGCATTTT

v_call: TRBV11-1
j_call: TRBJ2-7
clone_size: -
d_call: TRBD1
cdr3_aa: CASTLRGREQYF
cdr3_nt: TGTGCCAGCACCCTGAGGGGGCGCGAGCAGTACTTC

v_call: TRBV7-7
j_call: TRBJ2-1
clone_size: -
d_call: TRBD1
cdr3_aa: CASSPYDRGHSNEQFF
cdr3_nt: TGTGCTAGCAGCCCCTACGACAGGGGGCACTCCAATGAGCAGTTCTTC

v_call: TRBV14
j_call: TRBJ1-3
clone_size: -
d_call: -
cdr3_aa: CASSQDFIWQGTSGNTIYF
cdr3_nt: TGTGCCAGCAGCCAAGATTTCATATGGCAGGGGACCTCTGGAAACACCATATATTTT

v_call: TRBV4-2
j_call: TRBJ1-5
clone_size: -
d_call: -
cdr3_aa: CASSPLDSGDQPQHF
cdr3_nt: TGTGCCAGCAGCCCCCTGGACAGCGGAGATCAGCCCCAGCATTTT

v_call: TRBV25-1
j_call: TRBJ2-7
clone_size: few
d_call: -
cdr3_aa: CASSAPGSYEQYF
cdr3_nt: TGTGCCAGCAGTGCCCCGGGCTCCTACGAGCAGTACTTC

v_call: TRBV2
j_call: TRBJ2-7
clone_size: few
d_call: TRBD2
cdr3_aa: CASSDVSGGYEQYF
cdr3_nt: TGTGCCAGCAGTGATGTTAGCGGGGGCTACGAGCAGTACTTC

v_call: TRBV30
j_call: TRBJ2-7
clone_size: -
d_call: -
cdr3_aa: CAWSAFYEQYF
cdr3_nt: TGTGCCTGGAGTGCCTTCTACGAGCAGTACTTC

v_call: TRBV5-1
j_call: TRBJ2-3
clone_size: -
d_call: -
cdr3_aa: CASSLAGLAPGDTQYF
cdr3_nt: TGCGCCAGCAGCTTGGCCGGGCTAGCCCCCGGAGATACGCAGTATTTT

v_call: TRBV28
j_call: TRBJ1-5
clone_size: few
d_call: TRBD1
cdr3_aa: CATRGQGDHQPQHF
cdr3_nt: TGTGCCACCAGAGGACAGGGTGACCATCAGCCCCAGCATTTT

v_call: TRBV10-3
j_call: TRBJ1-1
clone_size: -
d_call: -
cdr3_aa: CAISELGMNTEAFF
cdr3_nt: TGTGCCATCAGTGAGTTGGGCATGAACACTGAAGCTTTCTTT

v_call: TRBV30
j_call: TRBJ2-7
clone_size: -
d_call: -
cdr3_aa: CAWSAHLSWSSYEQYF
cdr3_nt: TGTGCCTGGAGTGCTCACCTTAGCTGGAGCTCCTACGAGCAGTACTTC

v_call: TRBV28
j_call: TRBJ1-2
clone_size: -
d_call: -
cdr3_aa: CASSLSPGRGNYGYTF
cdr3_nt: TGTGCCAGCAGTTTATCGCCCGGGCGGGGTAACTATGGCTACACCTTC

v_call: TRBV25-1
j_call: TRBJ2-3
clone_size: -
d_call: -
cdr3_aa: CASSEYGGGLLNTQYF
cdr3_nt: TGTGCCAGCAGTGAATATGGCGGGGGCCTCCTAAATACGCAGTATTTT

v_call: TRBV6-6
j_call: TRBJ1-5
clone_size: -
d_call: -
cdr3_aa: CASSYPGLSQHF
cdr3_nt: TGTGCCAGCAGTTATCCCGGACTGTCCCAGCATTTT

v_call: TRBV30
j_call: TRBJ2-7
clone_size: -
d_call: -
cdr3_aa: CAWRADSPYEQYF
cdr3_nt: TGTGCCTGGAGAGCAGACTCGCCCTACGAGCAGTACTTC

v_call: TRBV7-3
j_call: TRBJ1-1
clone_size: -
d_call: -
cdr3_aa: CASSLRQNTEAFF
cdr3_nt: TGTGCCAGCAGCTTAAGACAGAACACTGAAGCTTTCTTT